The T cell receptor (beta chain) described here comes from a study of shared clonotypes between healthy human individuals. Study-wide context: Donors consisted of a couple of women and a few men between 18 and 49. Study-level points and caveats: Generation of non-shared clonotypes was less probable than generation of clonotypes shared by all four donors. Rarefaction exposed incomplete sorted-subset sequencing despite large depth.

The CDR3 is 15 residues long. Germline V gene data show CDR1 as SGHRS and CDR2 as YFSETQ. Genomic DNA of each subset was evenly split across several immunoSEQ plates. Using immunoSEQ multiplex PCR, the repertoire was profiled, and TCRdb retains in-frame clones only, with some absent. This table has about 1.5 million clones, around 97% appearing once. As for this clone: Its target is not known.

This sequence joins TRBV5-1 and TRBJ2-5, with 12 bases aligning to TRBD2. TRBJ2-7 explains the end of the DNA better; the J call may be wrong. The sequence was collected from a man aged 25 to 40 in good health. Sequenced input: naive CD4+ T cells sorted from blood. Subset noted: CD45RA+ positively selected. Here the CDR3 reads CASSNGLAGFYEQYF. The CDR3 DNA reads as TGCGCCAGCAGCAACGGACTAGCGGGATTCTACGAGCAGTACTTC.